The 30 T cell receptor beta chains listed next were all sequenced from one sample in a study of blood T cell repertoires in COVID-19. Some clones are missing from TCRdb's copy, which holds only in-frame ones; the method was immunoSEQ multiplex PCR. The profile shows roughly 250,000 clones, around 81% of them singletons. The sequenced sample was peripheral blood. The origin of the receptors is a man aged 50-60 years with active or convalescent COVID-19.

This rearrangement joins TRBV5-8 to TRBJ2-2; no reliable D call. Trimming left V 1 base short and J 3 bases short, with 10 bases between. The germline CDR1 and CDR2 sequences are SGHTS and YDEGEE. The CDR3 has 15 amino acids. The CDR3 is CASSLYGSDTGELFF. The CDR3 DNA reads TGTGCCAGCAGCTTGTACGGGTCAGACACCGGGGAGCTGTTTTTT.

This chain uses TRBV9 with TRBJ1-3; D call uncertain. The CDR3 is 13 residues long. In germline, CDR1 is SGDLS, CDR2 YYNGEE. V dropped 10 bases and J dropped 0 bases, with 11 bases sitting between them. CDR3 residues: CAPEVDSGNTIYF. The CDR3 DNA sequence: TGTGCCCCCGAGGTAGACTCTGGAAACACCATATATTTT.

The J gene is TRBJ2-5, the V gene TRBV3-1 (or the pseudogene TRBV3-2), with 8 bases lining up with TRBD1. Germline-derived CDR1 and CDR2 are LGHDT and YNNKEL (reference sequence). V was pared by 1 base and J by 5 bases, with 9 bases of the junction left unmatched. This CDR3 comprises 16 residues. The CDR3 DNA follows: TGTGCCAGCAGCCAAGGGAGTCAGGGGGCGCGTGAGACCCAGTACTTC. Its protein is CASSQGSQGARETQYF.

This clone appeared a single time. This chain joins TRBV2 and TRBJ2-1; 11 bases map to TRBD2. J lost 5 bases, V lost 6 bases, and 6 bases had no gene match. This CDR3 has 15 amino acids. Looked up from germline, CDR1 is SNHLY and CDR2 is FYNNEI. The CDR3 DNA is TGTGCCAGCAGACCACTAGCGGGGGTGAACAATGAGCAGTTCTTC. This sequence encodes CASRPLAGVNNEQFF.

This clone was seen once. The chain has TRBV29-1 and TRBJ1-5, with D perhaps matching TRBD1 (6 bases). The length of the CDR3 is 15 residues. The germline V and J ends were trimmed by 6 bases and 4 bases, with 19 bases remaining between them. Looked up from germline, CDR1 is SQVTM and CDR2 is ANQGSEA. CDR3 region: CSVPGGGATNQPQHF. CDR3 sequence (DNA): TGCAGCGTCCCCGGAGGGGGGGCAACAAATCAGCCCCAGCATTTT.

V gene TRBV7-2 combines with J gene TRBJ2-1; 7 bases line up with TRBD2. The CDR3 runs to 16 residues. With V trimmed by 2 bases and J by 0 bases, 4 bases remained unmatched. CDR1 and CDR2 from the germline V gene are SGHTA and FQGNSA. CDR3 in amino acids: CASSLIGGTSYNEQFF. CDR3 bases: TGTGCCAGCAGCTTAATCGGGGGGACCTCCTACAATGAGCAGTTCTTC.

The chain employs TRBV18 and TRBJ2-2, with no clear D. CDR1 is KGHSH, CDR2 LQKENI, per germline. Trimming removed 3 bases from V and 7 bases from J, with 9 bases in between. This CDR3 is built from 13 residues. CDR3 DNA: TGTGCCAGCTCACCGACGGAGATCGGGGAGCTGTTTTTT. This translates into CASSPTEIGELFF.

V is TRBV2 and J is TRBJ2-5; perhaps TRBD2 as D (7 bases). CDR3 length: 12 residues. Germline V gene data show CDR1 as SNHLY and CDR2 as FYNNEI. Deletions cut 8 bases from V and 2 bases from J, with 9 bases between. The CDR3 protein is CASGRGQETQYF. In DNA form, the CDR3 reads TGTGCCAGCGGGAGGGGGCAAGAGACCCAGTACTTC.

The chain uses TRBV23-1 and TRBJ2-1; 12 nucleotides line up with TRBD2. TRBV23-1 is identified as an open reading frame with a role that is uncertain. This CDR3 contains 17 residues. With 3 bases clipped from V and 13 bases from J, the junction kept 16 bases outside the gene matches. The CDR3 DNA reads TGCGCCAGCAGTCAGTCTCCTCGGACTAGCGGGGACCGACCCCAGTTCTTC. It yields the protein CASSQSPRTSGDRPQFF.

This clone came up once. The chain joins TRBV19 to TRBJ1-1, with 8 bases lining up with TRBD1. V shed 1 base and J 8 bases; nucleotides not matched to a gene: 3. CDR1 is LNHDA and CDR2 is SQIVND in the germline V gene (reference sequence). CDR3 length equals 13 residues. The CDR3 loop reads CASSIVRQGEAFF. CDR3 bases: TGTGCCAGTAGTATAGTCAGACAGGGGGAAGCTTTCTTT. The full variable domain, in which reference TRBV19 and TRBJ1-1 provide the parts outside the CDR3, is DGGITQSPKYLFRKEGQNVTLSCEQNLNHDAMYWYRQDPGQGLRLIYYSQIVNDFQKGDIAEGYSVSREKKESFPLTVTSAQKNPTAFYLCASSIVRQGEAFFGQGTRLTVV.

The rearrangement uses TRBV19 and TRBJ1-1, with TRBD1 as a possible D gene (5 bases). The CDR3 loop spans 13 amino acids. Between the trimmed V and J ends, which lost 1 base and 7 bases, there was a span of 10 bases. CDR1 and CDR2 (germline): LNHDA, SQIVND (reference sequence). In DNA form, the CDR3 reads TGTGCCAGTAGTATAGGTCCCGGGGGTGAAGCTTTCTTT. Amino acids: CASSIGPGGEAFF. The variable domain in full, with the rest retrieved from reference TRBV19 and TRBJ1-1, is DGGITQSPKYLFRKEGQNVTLSCEQNLNHDAMYWYRQDPGQGLRLIYYSQIVNDFQKGDIAEGYSVSREKKESFPLTVTSAQKNPTAFYLCASSIGPGGEAFFGQGTRLTVV.

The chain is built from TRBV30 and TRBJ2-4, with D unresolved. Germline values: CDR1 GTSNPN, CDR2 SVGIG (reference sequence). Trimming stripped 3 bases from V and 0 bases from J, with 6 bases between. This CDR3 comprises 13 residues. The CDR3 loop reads CAWSSEAKNIQYF. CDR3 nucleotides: TGTGCCTGGAGCTCAGAAGCCAAAAACATTCAGTACTTC.

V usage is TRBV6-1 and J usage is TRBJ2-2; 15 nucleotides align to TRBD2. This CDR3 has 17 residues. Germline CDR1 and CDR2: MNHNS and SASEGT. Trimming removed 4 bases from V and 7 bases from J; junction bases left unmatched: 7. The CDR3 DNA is TGTGCCAGCAGTGCCCTGGGACTAGCGGGGGGCGGCGGGGAGCTGTTTTTT. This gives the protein CASSALGLAGGGGELFF.

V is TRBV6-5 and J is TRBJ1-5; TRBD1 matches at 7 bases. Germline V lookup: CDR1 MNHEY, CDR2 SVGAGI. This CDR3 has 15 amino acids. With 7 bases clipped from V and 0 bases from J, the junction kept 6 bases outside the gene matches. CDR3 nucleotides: TGTGCCAGCACCCCGGACAGGACTAGCAATCAGCCCCAGCATTTT. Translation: CASTPDRTSNQPQHF.

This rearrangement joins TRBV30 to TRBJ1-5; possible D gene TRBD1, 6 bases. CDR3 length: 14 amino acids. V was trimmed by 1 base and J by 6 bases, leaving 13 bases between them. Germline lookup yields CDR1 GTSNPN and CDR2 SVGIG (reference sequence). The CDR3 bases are TGTGCCTGGAGTGAGGGGGGGTCGGGTCAGCCCCAGCATTTT. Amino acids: CAWSEGGSGQPQHF.

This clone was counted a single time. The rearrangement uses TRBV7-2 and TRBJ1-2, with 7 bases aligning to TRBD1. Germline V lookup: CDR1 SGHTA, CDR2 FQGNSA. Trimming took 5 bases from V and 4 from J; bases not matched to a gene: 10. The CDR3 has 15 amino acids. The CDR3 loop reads CASSPSKQGSYGYTF. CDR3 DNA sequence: TGTGCCAGCAGCCCCTCTAAACAGGGGTCCTATGGCTACACCTTC.

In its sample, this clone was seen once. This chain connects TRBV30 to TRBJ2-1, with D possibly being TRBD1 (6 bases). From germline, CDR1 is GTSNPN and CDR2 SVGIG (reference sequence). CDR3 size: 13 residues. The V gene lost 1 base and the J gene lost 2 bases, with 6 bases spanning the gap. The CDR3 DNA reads TGTGCCTGGAGTGGGACAGCCTACAATGAGCAGTTCTTC. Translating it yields CAWSGTAYNEQFF.

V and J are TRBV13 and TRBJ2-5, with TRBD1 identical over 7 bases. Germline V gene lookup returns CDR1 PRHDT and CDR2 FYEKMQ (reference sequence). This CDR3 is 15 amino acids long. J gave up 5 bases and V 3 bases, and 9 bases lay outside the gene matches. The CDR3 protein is CASSFSVGGIETQYF. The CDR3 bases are TGTGCCAGCAGCTTTTCGGTAGGGGGCATCGAGACCCAGTACTTC.

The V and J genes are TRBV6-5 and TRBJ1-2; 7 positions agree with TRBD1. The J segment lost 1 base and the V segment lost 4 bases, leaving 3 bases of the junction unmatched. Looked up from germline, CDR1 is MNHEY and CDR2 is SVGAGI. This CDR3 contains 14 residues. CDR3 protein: CASSSGGVNYGYTF. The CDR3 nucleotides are TGTGCCAGCAGTTCAGGGGGTGTTAACTATGGCTACACCTTC.

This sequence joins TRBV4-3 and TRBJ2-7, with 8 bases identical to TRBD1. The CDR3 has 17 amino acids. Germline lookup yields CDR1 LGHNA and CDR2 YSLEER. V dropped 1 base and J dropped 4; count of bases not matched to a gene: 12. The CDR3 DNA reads TGCGCCAGCAGCCAAGGGGCTGGACAGGGCGTTTTTTACGAGCAGTACTTC. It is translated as CASSQGAGQGVFYEQYF.

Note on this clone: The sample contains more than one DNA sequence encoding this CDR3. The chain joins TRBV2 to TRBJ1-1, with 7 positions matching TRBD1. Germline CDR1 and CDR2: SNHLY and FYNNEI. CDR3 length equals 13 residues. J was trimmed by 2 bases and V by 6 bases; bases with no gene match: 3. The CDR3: CASSRDSNTEAFF. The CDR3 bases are TGTGCCAGCAGCCGGGACAGCAACACTGAAGCTTTCTTT. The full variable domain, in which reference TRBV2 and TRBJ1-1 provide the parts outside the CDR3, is EPEVTQTPSHQVTQMGQEVILRCVPISNHLYFYWYRQILGQKVEFLVSFYNNEISEKSEIFDDQFSVERPDGSNFTLKIRSTKLEDSAMYFCASSRDSNTEAFFGQGTRLTVV.

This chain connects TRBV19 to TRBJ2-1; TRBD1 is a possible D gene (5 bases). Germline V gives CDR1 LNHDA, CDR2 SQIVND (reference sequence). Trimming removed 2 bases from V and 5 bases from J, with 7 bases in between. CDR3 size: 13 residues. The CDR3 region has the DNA TGTGCCAGTAGTATAAAAGGGGACAATGAGCAGTTCTTC. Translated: CASSIKGDNEQFF.

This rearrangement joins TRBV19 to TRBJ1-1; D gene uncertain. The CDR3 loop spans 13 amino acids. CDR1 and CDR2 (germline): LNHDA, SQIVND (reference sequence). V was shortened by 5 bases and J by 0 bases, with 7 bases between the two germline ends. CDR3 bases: TGTGCCAGTAGTGCCACAGTGAACACTGAAGCTTTCTTT. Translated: CASSATVNTEAFF.

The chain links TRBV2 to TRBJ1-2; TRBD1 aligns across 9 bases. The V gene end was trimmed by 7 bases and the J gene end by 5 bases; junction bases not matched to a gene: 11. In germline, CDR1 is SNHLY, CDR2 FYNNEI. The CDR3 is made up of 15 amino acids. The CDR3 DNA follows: TGTGCCAGCAATCTTCGAGGACAGGGGATGTATGGCTACACCTTC. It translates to CASNLRGQGMYGYTF. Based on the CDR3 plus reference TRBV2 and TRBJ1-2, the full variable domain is EPEVTQTPSHQVTQMGQEVILRCVPISNHLYFYWYRQILGQKVEFLVSFYNNEISEKSEIFDDQFSVERPDGSNFTLKIRSTKLEDSAMYFCASNLRGQGMYGYTFGSGTRLTVV.

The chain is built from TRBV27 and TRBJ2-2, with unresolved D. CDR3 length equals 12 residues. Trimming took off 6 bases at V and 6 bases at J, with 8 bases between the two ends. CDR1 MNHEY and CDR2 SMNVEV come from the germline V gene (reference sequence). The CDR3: CASREYPGELFF. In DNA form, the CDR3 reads TGTGCCAGCAGGGAGTATCCCGGGGAGCTGTTTTTT.

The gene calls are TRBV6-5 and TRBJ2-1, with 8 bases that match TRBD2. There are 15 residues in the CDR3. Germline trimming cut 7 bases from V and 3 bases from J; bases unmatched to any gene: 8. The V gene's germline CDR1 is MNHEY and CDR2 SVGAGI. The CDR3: CASTKSGGNYNEQFF. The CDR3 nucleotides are TGTGCCAGCACCAAAAGCGGGGGAAACTACAATGAGCAGTTCTTC.

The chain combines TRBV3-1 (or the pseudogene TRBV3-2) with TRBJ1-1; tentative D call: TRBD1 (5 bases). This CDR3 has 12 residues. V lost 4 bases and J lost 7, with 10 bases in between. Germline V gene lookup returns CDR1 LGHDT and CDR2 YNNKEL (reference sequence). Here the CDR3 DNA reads TGTGCCAGCAGCCCGGGGGTGGGTGAAGCTTTCTTT. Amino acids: CASSPGVGEAFF.

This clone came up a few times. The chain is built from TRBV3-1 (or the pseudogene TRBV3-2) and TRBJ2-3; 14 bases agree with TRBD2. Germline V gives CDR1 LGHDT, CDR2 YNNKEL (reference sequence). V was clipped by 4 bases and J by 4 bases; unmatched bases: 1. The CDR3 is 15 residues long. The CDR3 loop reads CASSRLAGGPDTQYF. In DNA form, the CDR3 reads TGTGCCAGCAGCCGACTAGCGGGGGGGCCAGATACGCAGTATTTT.

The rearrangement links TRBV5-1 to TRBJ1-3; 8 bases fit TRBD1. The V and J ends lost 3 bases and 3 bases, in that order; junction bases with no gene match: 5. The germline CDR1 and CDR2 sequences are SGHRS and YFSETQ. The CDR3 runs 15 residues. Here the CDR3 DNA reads TGCGCCAGCAGCTCAACAGGGGGATTTGGAAACACCATATATTTT. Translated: CASSSTGGFGNTIYF.

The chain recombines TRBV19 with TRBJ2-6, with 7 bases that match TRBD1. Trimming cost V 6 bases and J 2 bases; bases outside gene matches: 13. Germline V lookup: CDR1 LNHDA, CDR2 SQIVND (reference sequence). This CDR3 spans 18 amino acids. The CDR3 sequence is CASRIPGGTGTGANVLTF. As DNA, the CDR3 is TGTGCCAGTAGGATCCCAGGGGGTACGGGGACTGGGGCCAACGTCCTGACTTTC.